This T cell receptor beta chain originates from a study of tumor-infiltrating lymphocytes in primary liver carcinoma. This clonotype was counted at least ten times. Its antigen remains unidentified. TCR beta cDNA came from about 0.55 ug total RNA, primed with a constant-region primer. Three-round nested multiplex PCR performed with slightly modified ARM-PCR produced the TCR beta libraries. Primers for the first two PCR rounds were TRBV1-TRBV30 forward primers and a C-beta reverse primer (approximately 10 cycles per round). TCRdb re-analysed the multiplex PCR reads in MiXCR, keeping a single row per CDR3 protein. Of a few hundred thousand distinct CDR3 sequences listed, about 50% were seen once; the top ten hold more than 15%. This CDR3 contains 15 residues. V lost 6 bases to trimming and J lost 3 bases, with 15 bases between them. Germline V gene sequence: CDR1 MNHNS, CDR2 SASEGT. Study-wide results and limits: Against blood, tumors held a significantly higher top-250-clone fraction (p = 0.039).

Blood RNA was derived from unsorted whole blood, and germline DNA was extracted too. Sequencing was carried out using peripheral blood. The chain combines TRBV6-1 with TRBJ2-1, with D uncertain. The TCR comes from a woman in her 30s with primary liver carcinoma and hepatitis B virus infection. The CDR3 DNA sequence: TGTGCCAGCAGCCGTGCGACTGCTAACTACAATGAGCAGTTCTTC. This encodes CASSRATANYNEQFF.